The entry below describes one TCR beta chain. Its cognate antigen has yet to be identified. No much larger clone is present one base from it, and per-base qualities are unavailable. This entry comes from a study of Tregs in tolerant kidney transplant recipients (dated by TCRdb to about 2019). Describing the broader study: Before combined kidney and bone marrow transplantation, this study identified donor-specific regulatory T cells using TCRbeta sequencing and then followed those same cells after transplant. TCRbeta repertoire sequencing was used in a few healthy controls to compare several ways of expanding Tregs specific for an allogeneic donor. The study at large found these results: Expanding Tregs with activated donor B cells appeared to identify the most biologically relevant and donor-specific TCRbeta repertoire. Biological reproducibility was not directly assessed, although technical replication error appeared to be minimal. Because the study included only a small number of patients, the results must be confirmed in larger populations and under other immunosuppression protocols.

Thawed PBMCs were FACS-sorted into unstimulated Tregs (CD4+CD25+CD127-), CD4+ non-Tregs (CD4+CD25-), CD4 cells and CD8 cells. Healthy control blood came either as purchased buffy coats or from healthy volunteers. Healthy control blood was processed by Ficoll density gradient to PBMCs and cryopreserved; patient PBMCs were collected before and after transplant. Genomic DNA was extracted from sorted cells with the QIAGEN DNeasy Blood and Tissue Kit for TCRbeta CDR3 sequencing. High-throughput TCRbeta CDR3 sequencing, which included PCR amplification with bias correction and internal controls, was done commercially through immunoSEQ. The study's own analysis went as follows. A unique productive TCRbeta sequence was defined by the CDR3 nucleotide sequence when primers matched, and otherwise by the CDR3 amino acid sequence together with the Vbeta and Jbeta genes. To correct for sorting error, sequences found in more than one sorted population at a frequency ratio of 2:1 or less were discarded, and the remaining shared sequences were assigned to the population with the higher frequency. Sequences were defined as donor-reactive when expanded at least 5-fold in CFSE-low cells versus unstimulated cells and present at a frequency of at least 0.01% in CFSE-low cells. Jensen-Shannon divergence calculated on the top 100 TCRbeta sequences ranked by frequency was used to measure repertoire divergence. For any sample with multiple sequencing runs, sorting error was corrected in each run separately before the runs were pooled. Imported from immuneACCESS, the table was reduced by TCRdb to in-frame sequences with V and J called. These copies leave out some clones; in studies compared against another copy, an unresolved V gene accounts for under half, and the cause of the remainder is not known. The DNA gave D and trimming, while V, J and clone size come from that table. This sample has roughly 250,000 clones in its table, and approximately 84% of those were observed once. In total, the top ten clones hold 0.55% to 0.65% of the sample.

The sample taken for sequencing was CD4+ T cells from blood. The sequence was obtained from a human donor in good health.

The DNA sequence reads TGTGCCAGCTCCTGGACGCGGGAAGATGAGCAGTTCTTC. It translates as CASSWTREDEQFF. The chain joins TRBV5-6 to TRBJ2-1, with TRBD2 as a weak D call on 6 bases. V is cut by 7 bases and J by 8 bases, and the space between the germline ends is 16 bases. Taken from cysteine to phenylalanine, the CDR3 has 13 residues. The entry retains the CDR3 DNA only, 39 bases that are in frame from base 1. The germline V gene gives CDR1 as SGHDT and CDR2 as YYEEEE.